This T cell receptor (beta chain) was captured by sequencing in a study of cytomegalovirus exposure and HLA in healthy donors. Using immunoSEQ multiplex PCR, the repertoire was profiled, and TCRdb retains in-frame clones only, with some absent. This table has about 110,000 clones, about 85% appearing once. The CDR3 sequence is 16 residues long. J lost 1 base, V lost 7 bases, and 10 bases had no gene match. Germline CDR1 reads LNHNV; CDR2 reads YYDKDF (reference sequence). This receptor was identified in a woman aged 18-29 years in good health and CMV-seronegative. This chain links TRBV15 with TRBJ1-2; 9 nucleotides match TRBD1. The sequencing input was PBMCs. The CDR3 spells CATTPGQGVINYGYTF. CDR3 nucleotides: TGTGCCACCACCCCGGGACAGGGCGTCATTAACTATGGCTACACCTTC. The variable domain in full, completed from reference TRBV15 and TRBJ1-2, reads DAMVIQNPRYQVTQFGKPVTLSCSQTLNHNVMYWYQQKSSQAPKLLFHYYDKDFNNEADTPDNFQSRRPNTSFCFLDIRSPGLGDTAMYLCATTPGQGVINYGYTFGSGTRLTVV.